These 26 T cell receptor beta chains share one sample of origin, sequenced in a study of naive and memory T cell subsets (dated by TCRdb to between 2016 and 2019). Receptor libraries were prepared by UMI-ligation and nested PCR. The instrument was an Illumina MiSeq. An equimolar mix of two oligonucleotides covering both TRBC1 and TRBC2 was used as the beta constant-region primer. The public reads were reprocessed in TCRdb via fastp at Q25 and MiXCR, keeping in-frame beta chains. All rows with the same CDR3 protein become a single entry with the most common DNA and genes. This sample holds around 40,000 distinct CDR3 sequences; 10% to 15% were observed only once. The ten largest account for 20% to 25% of the sample. The source material was effector memory CD4+ T cells from blood. The cell subset or site label on this specimen signifies: effector memory, CD45RA- CD27-. Every receptor here comes from a human donor in good health.

This clonotype has at least ten counts. The chain links TRBV12-3 or TRBV12-4 to TRBJ2-1; the D gene is possibly TRBD2 (6 bases). Trimming stripped 5 bases from V and 4 bases from J, with 18 bases between. This CDR3 contains 16 residues. CDR3 sequence reads: CASSLQLAVNYNEQFF. The CDR3 DNA follows: TGTGCCAGCAGTCTCCAACTAGCCGTAAATTACAATGAGCAGTTCTTC.

The chain is built from TRBV6-6 and TRBJ2-7; 10 bases align to TRBD1. The CDR3 consists of 14 residues. With 6 bases clipped from V and 2 bases from J, the junction kept 4 bases outside the gene matches. From germline, CDR1 is MNHNY and CDR2 SVGAGI (reference sequence). In DNA form, the CDR3 reads TGTGCCAGCAGAGACGGGACAGGGGCCTACGAGCAGTACTTC. The encoded protein is CASRDGTGAYEQYF.

The chain is built from TRBV30 and TRBJ2-1; possibly TRBD1 for D (5 bases). Trimming left V 0 bases short and J 0 bases short, with 12 bases between. The CDR3 totals 16 residues. Germline-derived CDR1 and CDR2 are GTSNPN and SVGIG (reference sequence). CDR3 sequence (DNA): TGTGCCTGGAGTGTAGGCAGGGCGAGCTCCTACAATGAGCAGTTCTTC. This translates into CAWSVGRASSYNEQFF.

This clonotype was observed once. The chain has TRBV6-5 and TRBJ1-5; D ambiguous. This CDR3 comprises 13 residues. Trimming left V 5 bases short and J 3 bases short, with 8 bases between. Germline values: CDR1 MNHEY, CDR2 SVGAGI. The CDR3 nucleotides read TGTGCCAGCAGTCCGGTGATCAATCAGCCCCAGCATTTT. Its translation is CASSPVINQPQHF.

This clonotype is judged medium-sized. This chain connects TRBV5-1 to TRBJ2-7; the D gene is possibly TRBD1 (5 bases). The ends were cut back, 0 bases at V and 2 bases at J, with 9 bases in the middle. CDR3 length equals 14 residues. The germline V gene has CDR1 SGHRS and CDR2 YFSETQ. The CDR3 bases are TGCGCCAGCAGCTTGGGAGACAGCCCCTACGAGCAGTACTTC. It translates to CASSLGDSPYEQYF.

A few counts support this clonotype. V and J are TRBV5-4 and TRBJ2-7; 7 nucleotides align to TRBD2. The CDR3 length is 15 residues. Germline V gene data show CDR1 as SGHNT and CDR2 as YYREEE (reference sequence). V was clipped by 3 bases and J by 6 bases; unmatched bases: 12. CDR3 bases: TGTGCCAGCAGCTCGAGCCAGCGGGACCTCCTCGAGCAGTACTTC. This codes for CASSSSQRDLLEQYF.

The V call is TRBV20-1, the J call TRBJ1-1; TRBD1 is a possible D gene (6 bases). Germline V gene lookup returns CDR1 DFQATT and CDR2 SNEGSKA (reference sequence). Trimming pared 5 bases from V and 0 bases from J, leaving 13 bases between. The CDR3 extends over 14 amino acids. The CDR3 is CSAFNGDMNTEAFF. In DNA, the CDR3 is TGCAGTGCTTTCAACGGGGACATGAACACTGAAGCTTTCTTT.

This chain uses TRBV7-9 with TRBJ2-1; D not resolved. V was pared by 3 bases and J by 0 bases, with 12 bases between. The CDR3 length is 16 residues. Germline V gene data show CDR1 as SEHNR and CDR2 as FQNEAQ (reference sequence). The CDR3: CASSFSRARSYNEQFF. CDR3 DNA: TGTGCCAGCAGCTTTAGTCGGGCCCGCTCCTACAATGAGCAGTTCTTC.

As DNA, the CDR3 is TGTGCCAGCTCACAAGGACTAGCGGGAGCTCAGGGTGAGCAGTTCTTC. This translates into CASSQGLAGAQGEQFF. The chain has TRBV18 and TRBJ2-1; 13 bases align to TRBD2. The CDR3 has 16 amino acids. Per germline, CDR1 KGHSH and CDR2 LQKENI. Trimming removed 4 bases from V and 9 bases from J; junction bases left unmatched: 9.

The chain has TRBV11-2 and TRBJ2-5; the match to TRBD2 covers 9 bases. CDR1 and CDR2 (germline): SGHAT, FQNNGV. The CDR3 is made up of 16 amino acids. With V trimmed by 4 bases and J by 5 bases, 11 bases remained unmatched. The CDR3 spells CASSSGPAGGEETQYF. The CDR3 DNA reads as TGTGCCAGCAGCTCCGGTCCCGCGGGAGGGGAGGAGACCCAGTACTTC.

The rearrangement links TRBV12-3 or TRBV12-4 to TRBJ2-7; 7 bases fit TRBD1. The CDR3 has 13 amino acids. J lost 6 bases, V lost 10 bases, and 12 bases had no gene match. CDR3 in DNA: TGTGCCACCACGGCAGGGGGACATGCCGAGCAGTACTTC. Its translation is CATTAGGHAEQYF.

The chain combines TRBV5-6 with TRBJ1-2, with a weak D call TRBD1 (6 bases). Germline V gene sequence: CDR1 SGHDT, CDR2 YYEEEE. The CDR3 consists of 12 residues. Trimming pared 5 bases from V and 14 bases from J, leaving 19 bases between. In DNA, the CDR3 is TGTGCCAGCAGGGAACGAGTGGAGGGGGAAACCTTC. It specifies CASRERVEGETF.

This clonotype was seen only a few times. The chain employs TRBV4-3 and TRBJ1-6; the D is unclear. V was clipped by 1 base and J by 9 bases, with 13 bases between them. The length of the CDR3 is 15 residues. Germline assignment: CDR1 LGHNA and CDR2 YSLEER. As DNA, the CDR3 is TGCGCCAGCAGCCAAGGTGGACCCTCTGGTTCACCCCTCCACTTT. This gives the protein CASSQGGPSGSPLHF.

V and J are TRBV19 and TRBJ2-3; possibly TRBD1 for D (6 bases). Germline values: CDR1 LNHDA, CDR2 SQIVND (reference sequence). V lost 5 bases and J 1 base, leaving 13 bases between the germline ends. The CDR3 extends over 15 amino acids. CDR3 coding DNA: TGTGCCAGTAGTGGACAGTCTAGAGGCACAGATACGCAGTATTTT. Translated, it gives CASSGQSRGTDTQYF. The entire variable domain, with the rest obtained from reference TRBV19 and TRBJ2-3, is as follows: DGGITQSPKYLFRKEGQNVTLSCEQNLNHDAMYWYRQDPGQGLRLIYYSQIVNDFQKGDIAEGYSVSREKKESFPLTVTSAQKNPTAFYLCASSGQSRGTDTQYFGPGTRLTVL.

In DNA form, the CDR3 reads TGTGCCAGCTCGAACAGGGTTGTAGAGCAGTTCTTC. This sequence encodes CASSNRVVEQFF. The chain links TRBV18 to TRBJ2-1; the D gene is possibly TRBD1 (6 bases). Germline assignment: CDR1 KGHSH and CDR2 LQKENI. The V gene lost 6 bases and the J gene lost 10 bases, with 13 bases spanning the gap. The CDR3 covers 12 residues. The full variable domain, rest sourced from reference TRBV18 and TRBJ2-1, is NAGVMQNPRHLVRRRGQEARLRCSPMKGHSHVYWYRQLPEEGLKFMVYLQKENIIDESGMPKERFSAEFPKEGPSILRIQQVVRGDSAAYFCASSNRVVEQFFGPGTRLTVL.

This clonotype was detected ten times or more. The CDR3 DNA sequence: TGTGCCACCAGCAGAGATACGGGGGAGTGGGGCAATGAGCAGTTCTTC. It translates to CATSRDTGEWGNEQFF. The gene calls are TRBV15 and TRBJ2-1, with D perhaps TRBD2 (6 bases). Trimming removed 0 bases from V and 6 bases from J, with 15 bases in between. Germline lookup yields CDR1 LNHNV and CDR2 YYDKDF (reference sequence). This CDR3 has 16 amino acids.

A few counts support this clonotype. The chain is built from TRBV28 and TRBJ2-2; no clear D. CDR3 length equals 12 residues. V was pared by 6 bases and J by 16 bases, with 18 bases between. Germline CDR1 reads MDHEN; CDR2 reads SYDVKM. The CDR3 region has the DNA TGTGCCAGCAGCTCACCAGTCGAGGTATCGTTTTTT. Its protein is CASSSPVEVSFF. Variable domain in full (rest from reference TRBV28 and TRBJ2-2): DVKVTQSSRYLVKRTGEKVFLECVQDMDHENMFWYRQDPGLGLRLIYFSYDVKMKEKGDIPEGYSVSREKKERFSLILESASTNQTSMYLCASSSPVEVSFFGEGSRLTVL.

The table lists this clonotype with many counts. V usage is TRBV4-2 and J usage is TRBJ2-7; D not certain. The V gene's germline CDR1 is LGHNA and CDR2 YNFKEQ. This CDR3 comprises 14 residues. V was shortened by 1 base and J by 3 bases, with 10 bases between the two germline ends. The CDR3 DNA is TGTGCCAGCAGCCAAGGCGGCAGCTACTACGAGCAGTACTTC. It is translated as CASSQGGSYYEQYF.

This clonotype has more than one count but fewer than ten. The rearrangement links TRBV20-1 to TRBJ1-2; 9 bases are shared with TRBD1. The CDR3 consists of 16 residues. Per the germline V gene, CDR1 is DFQATT and CDR2 is SNEGSKA (reference sequence). The V segment lost 0 bases and the J segment 2 bases; nucleotides outside the gene matches: 7. CDR3 sequence reads: CSARDPTGGSNYGYTF. For the CDR3, the DNA is TGCAGTGCTAGAGATCCGACAGGGGGATCAAACTATGGCTACACCTTC.

This clonotype has at least ten counts. This chain joins TRBV18 and TRBJ2-4; D not resolved. The CDR3 totals 14 residues. CDR1 and CDR2 (germline): KGHSH, LQKENI. Trimming stripped 0 bases from V and 5 bases from J, with 8 bases between. The CDR3 DNA reads as TGTGCCAGCTCACCACCGGTCCAGCAAAACATTCAGTACTTC. It yields the protein CASSPPVQQNIQYF.

This clonotype has only a few counts. The chain couples TRBV18 to TRBJ1-2, with TRBD1 matching over 7 bases. The CDR3 runs to 15 residues. Germline V lookup: CDR1 KGHSH, CDR2 LQKENI. Trimming cost V 6 bases and J 0 bases; bases outside gene matches: 7. The CDR3 sequence is CASSPGGSSNYGYTF. As DNA, the CDR3 is TGTGCCAGCTCTCCAGGGGGATCATCTAACTATGGCTACACCTTC.

V usage is TRBV29-1 and J usage is TRBJ1-6, with D unresolved. V lost 5 bases and J lost 13, with 24 bases in between. In germline, CDR1 is SQVTM, CDR2 ANQGSEA. The CDR3 runs 15 residues. The DNA of the CDR3 is TGCAGCGTTCAGGCCCCACCGGACTACAAGCGTCCCCTCCACTTT. Amino acids: CSVQAPPDYKRPLHF.

This clonotype was picked up many times. V gene TRBV25-1 combines with J gene TRBJ2-1; 14 bases are shared with TRBD2. Germline-derived CDR1 and CDR2 are MGHDK and SYGVNS. The CDR3 sequence is 16 residues long. The ends lost 6 bases at V and 7 bases at J; junction bases unmatched: 8. The DNA for the CDR3 is TGTGCCAGCAGCGTCCAGGGGACTAGCGGGAGTAATGAGCAGTTCTTC. Its translation is CASSVQGTSGSNEQFF.

By share of the sample, this clonotype is medium-sized. This chain uses TRBV6-2 or TRBV6-3 with TRBJ2-1; 7 bases line up with TRBD1. CDR1 MNHEY and CDR2 SVGEGT come from the germline V gene. Trimming removed 6 bases from V and 5 bases from J; junction bases left unmatched: 4. CDR3 length: 13 residues. CDR3 protein: CASRSTGDNEQFF. The CDR3, as DNA: TGTGCCAGCAGGAGCACAGGGGACAATGAGCAGTTCTTC.

In this sample, this clonotype turned up many times. The chain recombines TRBV29-1 with TRBJ2-2; D ambiguous. V gave up 4 bases and J gave up 0 bases, with 12 bases separating them. The germline V gene encodes CDR1 SQVTM and CDR2 ANQGSEA. This CDR3 spans 15 amino acids. The CDR3 DNA is TGCAGCGTTGGCTCAGGATACGCGAACACCGGGGAGCTGTTTTTT. Encoded protein: CSVGSGYANTGELFF.

This clonotype was counted at least ten times. This chain connects TRBV29-1 to TRBJ2-7, with D perhaps TRBD1 (6 bases). V was trimmed by 4 bases and J by 2 bases, leaving 12 bases between them. Germline-derived CDR1 and CDR2 are SQVTM and ANQGSEA. The CDR3 is 13 amino acids. CDR3 sequence reads: CSVAKTGTYEQYF. The CDR3 DNA is TGCAGCGTTGCGAAAACAGGGACCTACGAGCAGTACTTC.